Each of the 17 T cell receptor beta chains below was sequenced from the same sample in a study of tumor and adjacent non-tumor tissue in lung cancer. Three rounds of nested PCR, following a modified ARM-PCR protocol, produced the TCRbeta library. TCRdb passed the multiplex PCR reads through MiXCR, listing each CDR3 protein once. The table records over 130,000 distinct CDR3 sequences, around 60% of them present only once. RNA was extracted from bulk tissue without any cell sorting. Source material: lung tumor tissue. The receptor source for this set is a man between 60 and 75 years old with small cell lung cancer.

About this clonotype: Relative to the germline gene, one junction end is altered; a read error may explain this. The gene calls are TRBV11-2 and TRBJ1-1, with TRBD1 as a possible D gene (6 bases). This CDR3 spans 17 amino acids. The germline V gene has CDR1 SGHAT and CDR2 FQNNGV. CDR3 nucleotides: TGTGCCAGTAGCTCAAATCAGGGGTCAAGGATAAACACTGAAGCTTTCTTT. This translates into CASSSNQGSRINTEAFF.

Comments on this clonotype: One end of the junction fails to match germline, which may point to a read error. This rearrangement joins TRBV6-1 to TRBJ2-4; 7 bases are a match to TRBD1. The CDR3 totals 16 residues. Germline lookup yields CDR1 MNHNS and CDR2 SASEGT. CDR3 coding DNA: TGTGCCAGCAGTGACCGGGACAGTGTAGCCAAAAACATTCAGTATTTC. This encodes CASSDRDSVAKNIQYF.

The chain combines TRBV19 with TRBJ1-2, with 9 bases fitting TRBD1. The V and J ends lost 10 bases and 5 bases, in that order; junction bases with no gene match: 11. The CDR3 length is 14 residues. CDR1 is LNHDA, CDR2 SQIVND, per germline (reference sequence). CDR3 nucleotide sequence: TGTGCCACCTCGGGACAGGGCAAGTGGTATGGCTACACCTTC. Protein: CATSGQGKWYGYTF.

The chain uses TRBV5-1 and TRBJ2-3, with TRBD2 matching 10 bases. The germline CDR1 and CDR2 sequences are SGHRS and YFSETQ. The CDR3 sequence is 15 residues long. Trimming removed 7 bases from V and 1 base from J; junction bases left unmatched: 6. The CDR3, as DNA: TGCGCCAGCCATCTTACTAGCGGGGGCACAGATACGCAGTATTTT. Encoded protein: CASHLTSGGTDTQYF.

In the case of this clonotype: Mismatch with germline at one junction end may stem from a read error. J is TRBJ1-1 and V is TRBV6-1; D uncertain. This CDR3 has 14 amino acids. Germline CDR1 is MNHNS and CDR2 is SASEGT. This chain's CDR3 is CASRAWVGTPEVLF. As DNA, the CDR3 is TGTGCCAGCAGGGCGTGGGTTGGAACCCCTGAAGTTTTATTT.

Notes on this clonotype: One end of the junction fails to match germline, which may point to a read error. This chain uses TRBV7-3 with TRBJ2-2, with D possibly matching TRBD1 (6 bases). This CDR3 region has 15 residues. From germline, CDR1 is SGHTA and CDR2 FQGTGA. CDR3 sequence reads: CDSGAPDSPTRELFF. CDR3 sequence (DNA): TGTGACAGCGGCGCCCCGGACAGCCCTACCAGGGAGCTGTTTTTT.

The V and J genes are TRBV12-3 or TRBV12-4 and TRBJ2-3; 10 bases line up with TRBD2. V trimming: 6 bases; J trimming: 12 bases; junction bases outside the gene matches: 21. The length of the CDR3 is 17 residues. The CDR3 DNA reads TGTGCCAGCAGCGAGCTCGGACTAGCGGACGGCACAGGTACTCAGTATTTT. Translating gives CASSELGLADGTGTQYF.

Note on this clonotype: A read error may account for a junction end that differs from germline. J is TRBJ2-7 and V is TRBV11-2; the match to TRBD2 covers 7 bases. The CDR3 is 13 amino acids. Germline values: CDR1 SGHAT, CDR2 FQNNGV. The CDR3: CASSLLRDYKQYF. Written as DNA, the CDR3 is TGTGCCAGCAGCCTCTTACGGGACTACAAGCAGTACTTC.

In its sample, this clonotype was seen once. Given the absence of the conserved phenylalanine or tryptophan at the CDR3 end, a read error is likely. The rearrangement links TRBV20-1 to TRBJ2-3, with no clear D. The V gene's germline CDR1 is DFQATT and CDR2 SNEGSKA (reference sequence). The ends were cut back, 1 base at V and 5 bases at J, with 16 bases in the middle. The CDR3 has 15 amino acids. CDR3 loop: CSARGDPRNVDTQYC. The DNA of the CDR3 is TGCAGTGCTAGAGGGGATCCGAGAAATGTAGATACGCAGTATTGT.

Comment on this clonotype: Given a much more abundant clone one base away, this may be a read error. CDR3 region: CASSLTVTDTQYF. DNA of the CDR3: TGTGCCAGCAGCTTGACGGTGACAGATACGCAGTATTTT. The chain carries TRBV5-4 and TRBJ2-3, with D uncertain. From germline, CDR1 is SGHNT and CDR2 YYREEE (reference sequence). This CDR3 is built from 13 residues. V lost 1 base and J 3 bases, leaving 6 bases between the germline ends.

The chain uses TRBV11-2 and TRBJ2-7; no reliable D call. V was clipped by 5 bases and J by 6 bases, with 11 bases between them. The germline V gene encodes CDR1 SGHAT and CDR2 FQNNGV. The CDR3 contains 12 residues. CDR3 DNA sequence: TGTGCCAGCAGCATAGGGCGTATCGAGCAGTACGTC. Its protein product is CASSIGRIEQYV.

Points on this clonotype: One end of the junction does not line up with germline, which may come from a read error. The V call is TRBV4-1, the J call TRBJ2-1, with 8 bases lining up with TRBD2. This CDR3 spans 14 amino acids. Germline-derived CDR1 and CDR2 are MGHRA and YSYEKL. The CDR3 loop reads CASNLSATSDEQFF. The CDR3 region has the DNA TGTGCCAGCAACCTTTCGGCGACTAGCGATGAGCAGTTCTTC.

There are a few counts of this clonotype. V and J are TRBV13 and TRBJ2-2; 9 positions agree with TRBD2. The CDR3 consists of 16 residues. Germline loops: CDR1 PRHDT, CDR2 FYEKMQ (reference sequence). V gave up 5 bases and J gave up 6 bases; unmatched junction bases: 10. CDR3 residues: CASSTRLKREAGELFF. DNA for the CDR3: TGTGCCAGCAGCACCCGTTTAAAGCGGGAGGCCGGGGAGCTGTTTTTT.

This clonotype showed up just a few times. CDR3 in amino acids: CASSFGGSLLEQYF. In nucleotides, the CDR3 is TGTGCCAGCAGTTTTGGCGGGAGTTTGCTCGAGCAGTACTTC. This rearrangement joins TRBV12-3 or TRBV12-4 to TRBJ2-7, with TRBD2 identical over 7 bases. Trimming cost V 3 bases and J 6 bases; bases outside gene matches: 8. This CDR3 spans 14 amino acids.

The chain employs TRBV5-1 and TRBJ2-2; D perhaps matches TRBD2 (5 bases). Germline CDR1 SGHRS, CDR2 YFSETQ. V lost 0 bases and J 5 bases, leaving 17 bases between the germline ends. The CDR3 spans 17 residues. This CDR3 is CASSLAVGSSGTGELFF. CDR3 bases: TGCGCCAGCAGCTTGGCGGTGGGATCCTCGGGGACCGGGGAGCTGTTTTTT. Full variable domain (rest looked up from reference TRBV5-1 and TRBJ2-2): KAGVTQTPRYLIKTRGQQVTLSCSPISGHRSVSWYQQTPGQGLQFLFEYFSETQRNKGNFPGRFSGRQFSNSRSEMNVSTLELGDSALYLCASSLAVGSSGTGELFFGEGSRLTVL.

Here the CDR3 reads CSASWWGNQETQYF. For the CDR3, the DNA is TGCAGTGCCTCGTGGTGGGGCAATCAAGAGACCCAGTACTTC. V usage is TRBV20-1 and J usage is TRBJ2-5; possibly TRBD1 for D (5 bases). Germline V gene lookup returns CDR1 DFQATT and CDR2 SNEGSKA (reference sequence). The CDR3 is 14 amino acids. Trimming removed 6 bases at V and 2 bases at J, with 16 bases between.

This clonotype was recorded once. Sequence at one end of the junction differs from germline and may be a read error. The rearrangement uses TRBV12-3 or TRBV12-4 and TRBJ2-5, with 7 positions matching TRBD1. This CDR3 comprises 14 residues. The chain's CDR3 is CVSSLRDRRETQYF. For the CDR3, the DNA is TGTGTCAGCAGTTTAAGGGACAGACGAGAGACCCAGTACTTC.